The rows below give T cell receptor beta chains drawn from one sample of a study of control samples from healthy donors and cancer patients. The table came from immunoSEQ multiplex PCR; TCRdb's copy has only in-frame clones and leaves some out. The profile shows 75,000 to 95,000 clones, about 92% of them singletons. The sequenced sample was blood. The source of these receptors is a young woman in good health. Both conserved end residues are part of each CDR3.

V gene: TRBV5-1; J gene: TRBJ2-7; CDR3 protein: CASSPGLSTYEQYF
V gene: TRBV6-4; J gene: TRBJ2-1; CDR3 protein: CASSDSGTGGDEQFF
V gene: TRBV27; J gene: TRBJ2-3; CDR3 protein: CASSFGTGGDPDTQYF
V gene: TRBV2; J gene: TRBJ2-7; CDR3 protein: CASLFPVTYEQYF
V gene: TRBV4-1; J gene: TRBJ1-1; CDR3 protein: CASSQDNTNTEAFF
V gene: TRBV2; J gene: TRBJ2-7; CDR3 protein: CASNSGRSSYEQYF
V gene: TRBV27; J gene: TRBJ2-1; CDR3 protein: CASSLSVGTGVNEQFF
V gene: TRBV7-8; J gene: TRBJ2-1; CDR3 protein: CASSLVYDYNEQFF
V gene: TRBV27; J gene: TRBJ1-4; CDR3 protein: CASSHRDPNEKLFF
V gene: TRBV28; J gene: TRBJ1-6; CDR3 protein: CASSLPTDGTNSPLHF
V gene: TRBV28; J gene: TRBJ1-2; CDR3 protein: CASSSRTGGQTYYGYTF
V gene: TRBV11-2; J gene: TRBJ2-5; CDR3 protein: CASSPTVVQETQYF
V gene: TRBV7-9; J gene: TRBJ2-3; CDR3 protein: CASSLRQGAGDTQYF
V gene: TRBV27; J gene: TRBJ1-2; CDR3 protein: CASSLNRGGSGYTF
V gene: TRBV10-3; J gene: TRBJ1-2; CDR3 protein: CASVDREGGYTF
V gene: TRBV9; J gene: TRBJ1-4; CDR3 protein: CASSAGQGWFEKLFF
V gene: TRBV27; J gene: TRBJ2-7; CDR3 protein: CATPHSSYTSGRALFYEQYF
V gene: TRBV6-1; J gene: TRBJ1-4; CDR3 protein: CASSEGGQGGEKLFF
V gene: TRBV29-1; J gene: TRBJ2-2; CDR3 protein: CSVLQGPNTGELFF
V gene: TRBV4-2; J gene: TRBJ2-7; CDR3 protein: CASSQDFAGTYEQYF
V gene: TRBV4-1; J gene: TRBJ1-2; CDR3 protein: CASSQRPQEDFYGYTF
V gene: TRBV7-2; J gene: TRBJ1-1; CDR3 protein: CASSLGDTGGLNTEAFF
V gene: TRBV19; J gene: TRBJ2-5; CDR3 protein: CASSTGGVETQYF
V gene: TRBV7-9; J gene: TRBJ2-7; CDR3 protein: CASSYIGQRYEQYF
V gene: TRBV5-1; J gene: TRBJ2-2; CDR3 protein: CASSFNTGELFF
V gene: TRBV12-3/TRBV12-4; J gene: TRBJ2-7; CDR3 protein: CASSLIGYEQYF
V gene: TRBV3-1/TRBV3-2; J gene: TRBJ2-3; CDR3 protein: CASSQERGVAASTDTQYF
V gene: TRBV28; J gene: TRBJ1-2; CDR3 protein: CASSSTGEGSTNYGYTF
V gene: TRBV6-1; J gene: TRBJ2-5; CDR3 protein: CASSEASGSRETQYF
V gene: TRBV9; J gene: TRBJ1-3; CDR3 protein: CASRNRRESGNTIYF
V gene: TRBV6-5; J gene: TRBJ1-1; CDR3 protein: CASSPPGQIRAFF
V gene: TRBV2; J gene: TRBJ2-7; CDR3 protein: CASSVTSGYEQYF
V gene: TRBV2; J gene: TRBJ1-1; CDR3 protein: CASSRGTLTEAFF
V gene: TRBV10-2; J gene: TRBJ2-1; CDR3 protein: CASSERQGGNNEQFF
V gene: TRBV18; J gene: TRBJ2-3; CDR3 protein: CASSRGLAVGTDTQYF
V gene: TRBV7-6; J gene: TRBJ1-6; CDR3 protein: CASRTQNSPLHF
V gene: TRBV25-1; J gene: TRBJ2-7; CDR3 protein: CASSESGRWEQYF
V gene: TRBV28; J gene: TRBJ1-5; CDR3 protein: CASSLPPPGVRPNQPQHF
V gene: TRBV10-3; J gene: TRBJ2-1; CDR3 protein: CATGLAGVNEQFF
V gene: TRBV27; J gene: TRBJ1-1; CDR3 protein: CASSLSTGPLEAFF
V gene: TRBV20-1; J gene: TRBJ2-2; CDR3 protein: CSASPGKGNTGELFF
V gene: TRBV7-9; J gene: TRBJ1-1; CDR3 protein: CASTPPVMNTEAFF
V gene: TRBV24-1; J gene: TRBJ1-1; CDR3 protein: CATSDSLDRGPAFF
V gene: TRBV18; J gene: TRBJ1-1; CDR3 protein: CASSQSGTGAEAFF
V gene: TRBV27; J gene: TRBJ2-1; CDR3 protein: CASSGGSGYNEQFF
V gene: TRBV3-1/TRBV3-2; J gene: TRBJ2-3; CDR3 protein: CASRSRWQTTDTQYF
V gene: TRBV6-1; J gene: TRBJ1-1; CDR3 protein: CASSEAWDSVEAFF
V gene: TRBV6-6; J gene: TRBJ1-2; CDR3 protein: CASSRTGENYGYTF
V gene: TRBV2; J gene: TRBJ2-3; CDR3 protein: CASSDGVQGGADTQYF
V gene: TRBV6-5; J gene: TRBJ2-2; CDR3 protein: CASSPKTVNTGELFF
V gene: TRBV18; J gene: TRBJ2-2; CDR3 protein: CASSPDGELFF
V gene: TRBV11-2; J gene: TRBJ1-2; CDR3 protein: CASSLDIQGPTNYGYTF
V gene: TRBV5-6; J gene: TRBJ1-5; CDR3 protein: CASSYSNQPQHF
V gene: TRBV29-1; J gene: TRBJ2-2; CDR3 protein: CSAPNSWGTGELFF